Included here is one T cell receptor (beta chain) sequence, with context. Germline V CDR1 and CDR2: GTSNPN, SVGIG (reference sequence). The CDR3 sequence is 14 residues long. Trimming left V 2 bases short and J 6 bases short, with 16 bases between. The source of the sample is a study of T cell repertoires in cytomegalovirus infection. TCRdb analysed the reads with MiXCR anew, one entry per CDR3 protein. The sample has some 600,000 distinct CDR3 sequences; 24% are singletons. The material sequenced was CD8+ T cells from PBMCs. V usage is TRBV30 and J usage is TRBJ1-1; D perhaps matches TRBD1 (6 bases). This TCR came from a human donor in good health (CMV status not recorded). Some clones in this sample may be carry-over from other donors' samples. The CDR3: CAWSHHRVGAEAFF. CDR3 in DNA: TGTGCCTGGAGTCATCACAGGGTCGGGGCTGAAGCTTTCTTT.